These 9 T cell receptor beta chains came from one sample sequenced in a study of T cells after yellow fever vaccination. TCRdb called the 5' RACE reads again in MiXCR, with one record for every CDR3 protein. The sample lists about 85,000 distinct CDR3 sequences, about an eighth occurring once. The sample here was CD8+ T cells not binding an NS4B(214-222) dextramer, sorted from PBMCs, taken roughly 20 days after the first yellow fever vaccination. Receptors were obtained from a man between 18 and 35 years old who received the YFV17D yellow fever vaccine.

The CDR3 region has the DNA TGTGCCAGCAGACAGGGGGGGGACCCCTACAATGAGCAGTTCTTC. Protein sequence: CASRQGGDPYNEQFF. The chain is built from TRBV6-1 and TRBJ2-1, with D tentatively TRBD1 (8 bases). CDR1 is MNHNS, CDR2 SASEGT, per germline. V was pared by 6 bases and J by 2 bases, with 14 bases between. The CDR3 loop spans 15 amino acids.

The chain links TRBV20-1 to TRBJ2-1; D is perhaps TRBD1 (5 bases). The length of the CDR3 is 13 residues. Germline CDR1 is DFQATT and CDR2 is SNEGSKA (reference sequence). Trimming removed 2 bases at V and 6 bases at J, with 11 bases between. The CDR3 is CSARKGVSNEQFF. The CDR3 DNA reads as TGCAGTGCTAGAAAAGGGGTTAGCAATGAGCAGTTCTTC.

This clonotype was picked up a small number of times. Here the CDR3 DNA reads TGCGCCAGCAGCCAAGGGTCAGGGGATTACTATGGCTACACCTTC. The encoded protein is CASSQGSGDYYGYTF. The chain combines TRBV4-3 with TRBJ1-2, with D perhaps TRBD1 (6 bases). Between the trimmed V and J ends, which lost 1 base and 3 bases, there was a span of 12 bases. The CDR3 has 15 residues. The germline gives CDR1 LGHNA, CDR2 YSLEER.

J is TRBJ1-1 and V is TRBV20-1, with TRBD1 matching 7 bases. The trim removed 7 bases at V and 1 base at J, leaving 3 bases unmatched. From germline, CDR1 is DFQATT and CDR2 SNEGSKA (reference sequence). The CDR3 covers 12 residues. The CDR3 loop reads CSVRTGNTEAFF. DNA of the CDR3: TGCAGTGTCCGGACAGGGAACACTGAAGCTTTCTTT.

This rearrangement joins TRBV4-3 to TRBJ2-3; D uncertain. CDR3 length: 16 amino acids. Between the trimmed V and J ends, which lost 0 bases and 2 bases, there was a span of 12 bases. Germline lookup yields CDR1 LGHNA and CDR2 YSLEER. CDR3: CASSQDGEGFTDTQYF. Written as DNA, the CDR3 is TGCGCCAGCAGCCAAGATGGAGAAGGGTTCACAGATACGCAGTATTTT.

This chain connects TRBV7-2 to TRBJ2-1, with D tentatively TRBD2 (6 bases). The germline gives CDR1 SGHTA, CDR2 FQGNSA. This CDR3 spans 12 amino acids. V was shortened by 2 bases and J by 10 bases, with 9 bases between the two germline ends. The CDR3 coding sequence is TGTGCCAGCAGCTTATGGGGGGTAGAGCAGTTCTTC. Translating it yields CASSLWGVEQFF.

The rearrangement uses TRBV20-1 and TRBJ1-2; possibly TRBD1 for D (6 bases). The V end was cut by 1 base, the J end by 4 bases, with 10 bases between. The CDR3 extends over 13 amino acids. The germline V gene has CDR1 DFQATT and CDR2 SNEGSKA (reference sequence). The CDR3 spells CSARVRGTYGYTF. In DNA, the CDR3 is TGCAGTGCTAGAGTCAGGGGCACCTATGGCTACACCTTC.

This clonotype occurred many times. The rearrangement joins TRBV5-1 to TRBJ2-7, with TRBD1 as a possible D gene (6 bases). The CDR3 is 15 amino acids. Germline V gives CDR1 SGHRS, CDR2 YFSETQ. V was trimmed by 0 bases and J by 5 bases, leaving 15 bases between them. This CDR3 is CASSLEGVEGHEQYF. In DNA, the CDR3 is TGCGCCAGCAGCTTGGAGGGGGTAGAGGGCCACGAGCAGTACTTC.

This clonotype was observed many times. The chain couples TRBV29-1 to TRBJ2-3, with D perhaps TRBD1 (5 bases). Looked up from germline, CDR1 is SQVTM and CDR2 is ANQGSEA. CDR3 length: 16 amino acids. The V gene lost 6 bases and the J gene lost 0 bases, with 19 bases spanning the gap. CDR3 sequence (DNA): TGCAGCGTCCGTTCTAGACGGACACGGAGCACAGATACGCAGTATTTT. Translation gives CSVRSRRTRSTDTQYF.